The 25 T cell receptor beta chains presented below share a single source sample, sequenced in a study of cytomegalovirus exposure and HLA in healthy donors. PCR involved 60 Vbeta and 13 Jbeta primers. The repertoire was sequenced with immunoSEQ multiplex PCR; TCRdb's copy has only in-frame clones and lacks some. The profile covers under 200,000 clones, with roughly 76% appearing a single time and about 13% taken by the ten largest. Sequences were obtained from PBMCs. The receptors come from a woman between 50 and 59 years old in good health and CMV-seronegative.

V usage is TRBV4-1 and J usage is TRBJ2-3; 9 bases line up with TRBD1. The CDR3 has 17 amino acids. The junction had 8 bases not matched to a gene; V was cut back by 0 bases and J by 4 bases. Germline V gene lookup returns CDR1 MGHRA and CDR2 YSYEKL. The CDR3 sequence: CASSQDVGQGTPDTQYF. The CDR3 coding sequence is TGCGCCAGCAGCCAAGATGTGGGACAGGGAACCCCAGATACGCAGTATTTT.

This chain links TRBV27 with TRBJ2-3, with 8 bases fitting TRBD2. J gave up 4 bases and V 9 bases, and 3 bases lay outside the gene matches. The CDR3 length is 12 residues. Germline values: CDR1 MNHEY, CDR2 SMNVEV (reference sequence). Written as DNA, the CDR3 is TGTGCCAGTCGGGGGGGGCCAGATACGCAGTATTTT. Translated: CASRGGPDTQYF.

The sample holds one count of this clone. The chain links TRBV7-2 to TRBJ2-5; D is possibly TRBD2 (6 bases). The J call may be faulty, since TRBJ2-7 better matches the DNA end. This CDR3 region has 13 residues. The V gene's germline CDR1 is SGHTA and CDR2 FQGNSA. The CDR3 DNA follows: TGTGCCAGCAGCAACGGTGGAGGGTACGAGCAGTACTTC. As protein: CASSNGGGYEQYF.

This rearrangement joins TRBV7-8 to TRBJ1-6; 9 positions match TRBD1. The germline V gene encodes CDR1 SGHVS and CDR2 FQNEAQ. This CDR3 region has 13 residues. Losses at the gene ends were 9 bases for V and 9 bases for J; bases not matched to a gene: 6. The DNA for the CDR3 is TGTGCCAGTAGCGGGGACAGGGTTTCACCCCTCCACTTT. Its protein is CASSGDRVSPLHF.

The chain has TRBV29-1 and TRBJ1-2, with D possibly matching TRBD1 (5 bases). V dropped 5 bases and J dropped 4 bases, with 14 bases sitting between them. Germline values: CDR1 SQVTM, CDR2 ANQGSEA. The CDR3 length is 13 residues. CDR3 sequence (DNA): TGCAGCGTTCTTCCAGGGCCATCCTATGGCTACACCTTC. Protein: CSVLPGPSYGYTF. The whole variable domain, remainder taken from reference TRBV29-1 and TRBJ1-2, is SAVISQKPSRDICQRGTSLTIQCQVDSQVTMMFWYRQQPGQSLTLIATANQGSEATYESGFVIDKFPISRPNLTFSTLTVSNMSPEDSSIYLCSVLPGPSYGYTFGSGTRLTVV.

This chain joins TRBV10-2 and TRBJ2-4; tentative D call: TRBD1 (6 bases). The CDR3 runs to 16 residues. The germline V gene has CDR1 WSHSY and CDR2 SAAADI. The V gene lost 2 bases and the J gene lost 2 bases, with 13 bases spanning the gap. CDR3 amino acids: CASSEVRGASKNIQYF. In DNA, the CDR3 is TGCGCCAGCAGTGAGGTCAGGGGTGCCTCCAAAAACATTCAGTACTTC.

The V call is TRBV4-3, the J call TRBJ2-1; 8 positions match TRBD1. The germline CDR1 and CDR2 sequences are LGHNA and YSLEER. This CDR3 spans 14 amino acids. J was trimmed by 8 bases and V by 3 bases; bases with no gene match: 6. The CDR3 sequence: CASSHQDRGHEQFF. CDR3 in DNA: TGCGCCAGCAGCCACCAAGACAGGGGCCATGAGCAGTTCTTC.

The chain recombines TRBV11-2 with TRBJ2-5, with TRBD2 as a possible D gene (5 bases). The CDR3 is 12 amino acids. Trimming cost V 7 bases and J 9 bases, with 15 bases left between them. Germline V lookup: CDR1 SGHAT, CDR2 FQNNGV. The CDR3 DNA follows: TGTGCCAGCAAGGGCCCCCTCGGGGCCCAGTACTTC. It yields the protein CASKGPLGAQYF. The whole variable domain, remainder taken from reference TRBV11-2 and TRBJ2-5, is EAGVAQSPRYKIIEKRQSVAFWCNPISGHATLYWYQQILGQGPKLLIQFQNNGVVDDSQLPKDRFSAERLKGVDSTLKIQPAKLEDSAVYLCASKGPLGAQYFGPGTRLLVL.

This rearrangement joins TRBV27 to TRBJ2-7; 15 bases fit TRBD2. In germline, CDR1 is MNHEY, CDR2 SMNVEV (reference sequence). The CDR3 runs 15 residues. The CDR3: CAVGLAGGLSYEQYF. The CDR3 DNA reads TGTGCGGTGGGACTAGCGGGAGGTTTATCCTACGAGCAGTACTTC.

V gene TRBV7-6 combines with J gene TRBJ1-1, with a weak D call TRBD1 (5 bases). Germline CDR1 reads SGHVS; CDR2 reads FNYEAQ. The CDR3 consists of 15 residues. Trimming left V 1 base short and J 2 bases short, with 11 bases between. The CDR3 region has the DNA TGTGCCAGCAGCTTAGAAGGGGACTTAAACACTGAAGCTTTCTTT. Translation gives CASSLEGDLNTEAFF.

This chain uses TRBV28 with TRBJ1-2; D call uncertain. Germline V lookup: CDR1 MDHEN, CDR2 SYDVKM. V was clipped by 3 bases and J by 4 bases, with 18 bases between them. This CDR3 is built from 16 residues. CDR3 loop: CASSLNPPAMPYGYTF. The CDR3 DNA reads as TGTGCCAGCAGTTTGAATCCTCCCGCGATGCCCTATGGCTACACCTTC.

The CDR3 DNA follows: TGTGCCAGCAGCTTCCAAGACAGGGGCGAAGCTTTCTTT. Translating gives CASSFQDRGEAFF. V gene TRBV5-6 combines with J gene TRBJ1-1; 8 nucleotides match TRBD1. Germline CDR1 reads SGHDT; CDR2 reads YYEEEE. Unmatched junction bases numbered 5, after V lost 2 bases and J lost 8 bases. The CDR3 totals 13 residues.

As to this clone: At one boundary the junction diverges from the germline segment, which might be a read error. The J gene is TRBJ1-4, the V gene TRBV19; D gene ambiguous. Germline V gene data show CDR1 as LNHDA and CDR2 as SQIVND (reference sequence). The CDR3 runs to 15 residues. CDR3 sequence reads: CASSIGPVRNEKLLF. CDR3 nucleotide sequence: TGTGCCAGTAGTATTGGTCCGGTGCGGAATGAAAAACTGCTTTTT. The whole variable domain, filled in from reference TRBV19 and TRBJ1-4, reads DGGITQSPKYLFRKEGQNVTLSCEQNLNHDAMYWYRQDPGQGLRLIYYSQIVNDFQKGDIAEGYSVSREKKESFPLTVTSAQKNPTAFYLCASSIGPVRNEKLLFGSGTQLSVL.

This clone has just a few counts. The chain employs TRBV7-2 and TRBJ2-7, with a tentative D call TRBD1 (6 bases). The length of the CDR3 is 15 residues. The V and J ends lost 5 bases and 6 bases respectively, with 20 bases between them. Germline assignment: CDR1 SGHTA and CDR2 FQGNSA. The CDR3 DNA follows: TGTGCCAGCAGCCCAGGGACAACATCACGAGGCGAGCAGTACTTC. Protein sequence: CASSPGTTSRGEQYF.

The chain joins TRBV28 to TRBJ1-4, with D possibly TRBD1 on 6 matching bases. V lost 5 bases, J lost 8 bases, and 15 bases lay in between. Germline assignment: CDR1 MDHEN and CDR2 SYDVKM. The CDR3 has 14 residues. CDR3 protein: CASSTLGGWEKLFF. CDR3 in DNA: TGTGCCAGCAGTACGTTAGGGGGTTGGGAAAAACTGTTTTTT.

V gene TRBV14 combines with J gene TRBJ2-7; D is perhaps TRBD1 (5 bases). The CDR3 is made up of 15 amino acids. Germline CDR1 is SGHDN and CDR2 is FVKESK. V lost 2 bases to trimming and J lost 3 bases, with 14 bases between them. CDR3 sequence: CASSQNRQFFYEQYF. CDR3 coding DNA: TGTGCCAGCAGCCAAAATAGACAGTTCTTCTACGAGCAGTACTTC.

The rearrangement joins TRBV4-3 to TRBJ2-7, with D possibly TRBD1 on 5 matching bases. The CDR3 is 15 amino acids. Trimming left V 3 bases short and J 3 bases short, with 15 bases between. The germline V gene encodes CDR1 LGHNA and CDR2 YSLEER. CDR3 loop: CASSQGWGWVYEQYF. CDR3 bases: TGCGCCAGCAGCCAGGGGTGGGGCTGGGTCTACGAGCAGTACTTC.

This chain links TRBV7-2 with TRBJ2-7; 8 bases match TRBD1. From germline, CDR1 is SGHTA and CDR2 FQGNSA. The junction had 11 bases not matched to a gene; V was cut back by 5 bases and J by 5 bases. This CDR3 is built from 15 residues. The CDR3 loop reads CASSASRTGLNEQYF. The CDR3, as DNA: TGTGCCAGCAGCGCTTCCCGGACAGGGCTCAACGAGCAGTACTTC. Combining the CDR3 with reference TRBV7-2 and TRBJ2-7 gives the whole variable domain GAGVSQSPSNKVTEKGKDVELRCDPISGHTALYWYRQSLGQGLEFLIYFQGNSAPDKSGLPSDRFSAERTGGSVSTLTIQRTQQEDSAVYLCASSASRTGLNEQYFGPGTRLTVT.

The chain combines TRBV7-9 with TRBJ2-4; the D gene is possibly TRBD1 (7 bases). The V end lost 5 bases, the J end lost 3 bases, and 11 bases lay between the germline ends. Germline V gene lookup returns CDR1 SEHNR and CDR2 FQNEAQ (reference sequence). CDR3 size: 14 residues. The chain's CDR3 is CASSPQGGKNIQYF. CDR3 bases: TGTGCCAGCAGCCCCCAGGGGGGCAAAAACATTCAGTACTTC.

The chain joins TRBV18 to TRBJ2-1; perhaps TRBD1 as D (5 bases). The germline V and J ends were trimmed by 6 bases and 0 bases, with 12 bases remaining between them. The CDR3 loop spans 15 amino acids. In germline, CDR1 is KGHSH, CDR2 LQKENI. The DNA for the CDR3 is TGTGCCAGCTCGCCAGACAGAAGCTCCTACAATGAGCAGTTCTTC. It specifies CASSPDRSSYNEQFF.

The genes are TRBV6-5 and TRBJ1-2; 7 bases fit TRBD1. Germline V gives CDR1 MNHEY, CDR2 SVGAGI. Unmatched junction bases numbered 7, after V lost 8 bases and J lost 4 bases. The CDR3 length is 13 residues. CDR3 loop: CASGDSNLYGYTF. CDR3 in DNA: TGTGCCAGCGGGGACAGCAACCTCTATGGCTACACCTTC.

The rearrangement joins TRBV5-4 to TRBJ2-7; 8 positions match TRBD1. The trim removed 3 bases at V and 1 base at J, leaving 12 bases unmatched. CDR1 SGHNT and CDR2 YYREEE come from the germline V gene (reference sequence). This CDR3 has 17 residues. In DNA, the CDR3 is TGTGCCAGCAGCTCGACGCCTCAGGGGGCAAGGTCCTACGAGCAGTACTTC. Its protein product is CASSSTPQGARSYEQYF.

V and J are TRBV5-6 and TRBJ1-5; 9 nucleotides match TRBD1. The CDR3 is 16 residues long. CDR1 SGHDT and CDR2 YYEEEE come from the germline V gene. V lost 1 base, J lost 6 bases, and 8 bases stayed unmatched. The CDR3: CASSLLQGALGQPQHF. The CDR3 bases are TGTGCCAGCAGCTTGTTACAGGGGGCGCTGGGTCAGCCCCAGCATTTT.

The chain has TRBV7-9 and TRBJ2-7; D perhaps matches TRBD1 (6 bases). The germline V gene has CDR1 SEHNR and CDR2 FQNEAQ (reference sequence). The CDR3 contains 13 residues. Deletions cut 3 bases from V and 2 bases from J, with 8 bases between. CDR3 amino acids: CASSFDRTYEQYF. The CDR3 DNA is TGTGCCAGCAGCTTTGACAGGACCTACGAGCAGTACTTC.

V usage is TRBV23-1 and J usage is TRBJ1-2, with a tentative D call TRBD1 (6 bases). TRBV23-1 counts as an open reading frame of uncertain function. Trimming removed 0 bases at V and 8 bases at J, with 13 bases between. The CDR3 is 14 amino acids. CDR3 residues: CASSQSNRVWGYTF. CDR3 sequence (DNA): TGCGCCAGCAGTCAATCGAACAGGGTGTGGGGCTACACCTTC.